This T cell receptor beta chain was sequenced in a study of CD8+ T cells in alopecia areata. Trimming took 3 bases from V and 3 from J; bases not matched to a gene: 6. The germline V gene has CDR1 GTSNPN and CDR2 SVGIG (reference sequence). The CDR3 extends over 15 amino acids. TCR sequencing used cDNA made by reverse transcription of extracted RNA. TCRdb keeps only in-frame clones here, not all; method: immunoSEQ multiplex PCR. This sample has over 120,000 clones, with about 51% found just once. A single count supports this clone. V usage is TRBV30 and J usage is TRBJ2-1, with 9 bases matching TRBD1. The receptor was derived from a human donor with alopecia areata. The sample consisted of CD4+ T cells sorted from blood, taken at week 0. CDR3 nucleotides: TGTGCCTGGAGAGACAGGGGGAACGTCTACAATGAGCAGTTCTTC. It is translated as CAWRDRGNVYNEQFF.